These T cell receptor beta chains were read from a single sample in a study of shared clonotypes between healthy human individuals. The repertoire was sequenced with immunoSEQ multiplex PCR; TCRdb's copy has only in-frame clones and lacks some. The sample gives around 1.6 million clones, 95% to 99% of which show up once; about 0.45% is in the top ten. Sequencing used naive CD4+ T cells sorted from blood. These receptors were collected from a man aged 25 to 40 in good health. The CDR3 runs from the conserved cysteine through the conserved F or W. Each record gives: clone size, D gene, J gene, V gene, CDR3 protein, CDR3 DNA. A D gene is named only where the DNA matches it firmly. For some rows the clone size is stated as once, few or many, or as a class when expanded; others skip it.

-	-	TRBJ2-1	TRBV28	CASRKQASSYNEQFF	TGTGCCAGCAGGAAACAAGCTAGCTCCTACAATGAGCAGTTCTTC
-	TRBD1	TRBJ1-5	TRBV7-2	CASSLAVQGGQPQHF	TGTGCCAGCAGCTTAGCAGTACAGGGGGGTCAGCCCCAGCATTTT
-	-	TRBJ2-3	TRBV14	CASSQLGSDTQYF	TGTGCCAGCAGCCAGCTGGGCTCAGATACGCAGTATTTT
-	-	TRBJ2-5	TRBV7-7	CASALGVGAQETQYF	TGTGCCAGCGCCCTGGGGGTAGGGGCACAAGAGACCCAGTACTTC
-	-	TRBJ2-1	TRBV6-6	CASSYPPGGNEQFF	TGTGCCAGCAGTTACCCCCCCGGAGGGAATGAGCAGTTCTTC
-	-	TRBJ1-5	TRBV5-1	CASSLGDTSNQPQHF	TGCGCCAGCAGCTTGGGGGACACAAGCAATCAGCCCCAGCATTTT
-	-	TRBJ2-2	TRBV5-5	CASSPQWTGELFF	TGTGCCAGCAGCCCTCAGTGGACCGGGGAGCTGTTTTTT
-	-	TRBJ2-7	TRBV11-2	CASSPGARGGEQYF	TGTGCCAGCAGCCCTGGGGCCAGGGGAGGCGAGCAGTACTTC
-	-	TRBJ2-1	TRBV19	CASSIDPAGRKAEQFF	TGTGCCAGTAGTATAGATCCGGCAGGGAGGAAGGCTGAGCAGTTCTTC
-	TRBD2	TRBJ2-1	TRBV5-1	CASSRGTSGRVFRDEQFF	TGCGCCAGCAGCCGCGGGACTAGCGGGAGGGTATTTAGGGATGAGCAGTTCTTC
-	TRBD2	TRBJ2-5	TRBV7-9	CASSRTSGRNETQYF	TGTGCCAGCAGTCGGACTAGCGGGAGAAACGAGACCCAGTACTTC
-	TRBD2	TRBJ2-2	TRBV15	CATSRDLTSGREVGELFF	TGTGCCACCAGCAGAGATCTGACTAGCGGGAGGGAAGTCGGGGAGCTGTTTTTT
-	TRBD2	TRBJ2-1	TRBV2	CASRGLAGFNEQFF	TGTGCCAGCAGAGGACTAGCGGGATTCAATGAGCAGTTCTTC
-	TRBD2	TRBJ2-3	TRBV19	CASSIGGTSGRADTQYF	TGTGCCAGTAGTATTGGAGGGACTAGCGGGAGGGCAGATACGCAGTATTTT
-	TRBD1	TRBJ2-3	TRBV9	CASSVEGQGQRTQYF	TGTGCCAGCAGCGTAGAAGGACAGGGCCAACGGACGCAGTATTTT
once	TRBD2	TRBJ2-7	TRBV2	CASSDAGGPYEQYF	TGTGCCAGCAGTGATGCGGGAGGGCCTTACGAGCAGTACTTC
once	-	TRBJ2-7	TRBV6-1	CASSARGNIYEQYF	TGTGCCAGCAGTGCACGTGGGAACATCTACGAGCAGTACTTC
-	-	TRBJ2-7	TRBV14	CASSQDLVRDEQYF	TGTGCCAGCAGCCAAGATCTCGTGCGGGACGAGCAGTACTTC
-	-	TRBJ1-4	TRBV5-1	CASSLEGPTNEKLFF	TGCGCCAGCAGCTTGGAGGGCCCAACTAATGAAAAACTGTTTTTT
-	TRBD1	TRBJ2-1	TRBV14	CASSLNRGITYNEQFF	TGTGCCAGCAGTCTAAACAGGGGTATTACCTACAATGAGCAGTTCTTC
-	TRBD2	TRBJ2-7	TRBV10-1	CASSGQAGASEQYF	TGCGCCAGCAGTGGTCAAGCGGGAGCGTCCGAGCAGTACTTC
-	-	TRBJ2-2	TRBV28	CASSGLTGELFF	TGTGCCAGCTCTGGACTCACCGGGGAGCTGTTTTTT
-	-	TRBJ2-5	TRBV15	CATSRDHGRGQGTQYF	TGTGCCACCAGCAGAGATCACGGCAGGGGCCAGGGGACCCAGTACTTC
-	-	TRBJ2-3	TRBV19	CASSMRAADTQYF	TGTGCCAGTAGTATGCGAGCTGCAGATACGCAGTATTTT
-	TRBD2	TRBJ2-3	TRBV5-1	CASSTSGRGDTQYF	TGCGCCAGCAGCACGAGCGGGAGGGGAGATACGCAGTATTTT
-	-	TRBJ2-7	TRBV28	CASSFSTAQRLRYEQYF	TGTGCCAGCAGTTTTTCGACAGCGCAGCGGCTAAGATACGAGCAGTACTTC
-	TRBD2	TRBJ2-5	TRBV7-8	CASSPRLARETQYF	TGTGCCAGCAGCCCCCGACTAGCGCGCGAGACCCAGTACTTC
once	TRBD1	TRBJ1-3	TRBV5-1	CASSRGQSSSGNTIYF	TGCGCCAGCAGTCGGGGACAGAGTAGCTCTGGAAACACCATATATTTT
-	-	TRBJ1-5	TRBV6-5	CASSRNRDRNQPQHF	TGTGCCAGCAGTCGAAACCGGGACCGTAATCAGCCCCAGCATTTT
-	-	TRBJ1-3	TRBV21-1	CASSKDSGILFSGNTIYF	TGTGCCAGCAGCAAAGATTCGGGGATCCTTTTCTCTGGAAACACCATATATTTT
-	-	TRBJ1-1	TRBV11-2	CASSPVTVNTEAFF	TGTGCCAGCAGCCCTGTCACTGTGAACACTGAAGCTTTCTTT
-	TRBD1	TRBJ1-2	TRBV28	CASSAGTANYGYTF	TGTGCCAGCAGCGCCGGGACAGCTAACTATGGCTACACCTTC
-	-	TRBJ2-3	TRBV18	CASSPLASGTDTQYF	TGTGCCAGCTCACCACTAGCTAGCGGCACAGATACGCAGTATTTT
once	-	TRBJ2-6	TRBV4-1	CASSQDRGPTSGANVLTF	TGCGCCAGCAGCCAAGATAGGGGACCGACCTCTGGGGCCAACGTCCTGACTTTC
-	TRBD2	TRBJ2-1	TRBV7-2	CASSSSSGRGSYNEQFF	TGTGCCAGCAGCTCCTCTAGCGGGAGAGGCTCCTACAATGAGCAGTTCTTC
-	-	TRBJ2-7	TRBV6-6	CASTLSGSRNYEQYF	TGTGCCAGCACCCTATCGGGGTCAAGAAACTACGAGCAGTACTTC
-	TRBD2	TRBJ2-2	TRBV11-2	CASSSRLAWAGELFF	TGTGCCAGCAGCTCGAGACTAGCATGGGCCGGGGAGCTGTTTTTT
-	-	TRBJ2-3	TRBV25-1	CASSDGGLNTDTQYF	TGTGCCAGCAGTGATGGCGGTTTAAACACAGATACGCAGTATTTT
-	-	TRBJ1-5	TRBV18	CASSPRQALGQPQHF	TGTGCCAGCTCACCACGCCAGGCCCTCGGTCAGCCCCAGCATTTT
once	TRBD2	TRBJ2-5	TRBV10-2	CASRGLAGEETQYF	TGCGCCAGCAGGGGGCTAGCGGGAGAAGAGACCCAGTACTTC
-	TRBD2	TRBJ2-7	TRBV9	CASSAGSGSNYEQYF	TGTGCCAGCAGCGCCGGGAGCGGGAGTAACTACGAGCAGTACTTC
-	TRBD2	TRBJ2-3	TRBV18	CASSPPAGGPDTQYF	TGTGCCAGCTCACCACCAGCGGGAGGGCCAGATACGCAGTATTTT
-	-	TRBJ2-5	TRBV19	CASMGADGRETQYF	TGTGCCAGTATGGGGGCAGACGGGCGAGAGACCCAGTACTTC
-	-	TRBJ1-5	TRBV6-1	CASSLRAGNQPQHF	TGTGCCAGCAGTCTCCGGGCGGGCAATCAGCCCCAGCATTTT
-	TRBD2	TRBJ2-7	TRBV7-2	CASSFGTSGNEQYF	TGTGCCAGCAGCTTTGGGACTAGCGGGAATGAGCAGTACTTC
-	-	TRBJ1-2	TRBV5-4	CASSRGGPLNGYTF	TGTGCCAGCAGCAGAGGGGGGCCTCTTAATGGCTACACCTTC
-	-	TRBJ2-1	TRBV9	CASSVDPGRSTNEQFF	TGTGCCAGCAGCGTAGACCCCGGACGGAGTACTAATGAGCAGTTCTTC
-	-	TRBJ2-3	TRBV29-1	CSVVRESDTQYF	TGCAGCGTTGTTCGGGAGTCAGATACGCAGTATTTT
-	TRBD1	TRBJ2-7	TRBV6-6	CASRPTGTAIYEQYF	TGTGCCAGCAGGCCCACCGGGACAGCGATTTACGAGCAGTACTTC
-	-	TRBJ2-7	TRBV9	CASSVGIGGNSYEQYF	TGTGCCAGCAGCGTAGGGATTGGGGGGAACTCCTACGAGCAGTACTTC
-	TRBD2	TRBJ2-4	TRBV19	CASSIGTSVITNIQYF	TGTGCCAGTAGTATAGGGACTAGCGTGATTACAAACATTCAGTACTTC
-	-	TRBJ1-2	TRBV2	CASSEVGAVYGYTF	TGTGCCAGCAGTGAAGTAGGGGCAGTGTATGGCTACACCTTC